This passage covers 26 T cell receptor beta chains from one sample sequenced in a study of response to subunit inactivated influenza vaccine (dated by TCRdb to 2016 to 2019). Library generation was performed with RT-PCR. TCRdb shows the sequencer as Illumina HiSeq 2500. The public reads were reanalyzed by TCRdb: fastp trimming at Q25, MiXCR alignment, in-frame beta chains only. All rows with the same CDR3 protein become a single entry with the most common DNA and genes. This sample gives hundreds of thousands of distinct CDR3 sequences in total; over 10% of them show up just once. Clones ranked in the top ten supply 13% of the sample. In the paper's terms, the time point label means: approximately 40 days after influenza vaccine administration. Sequences were derived from PBMCs from blood, sampled about 6 weeks after vaccination. Receptor source: a man in his forties or fifties who received an inactivated influenza vaccine. Donor details come from another sample of the same person, matched by shared clones.

There are many counts of this clonotype. The V and J genes are TRBV2 and TRBJ1-4, with a tentative D call TRBD1 (5 bases). The germline V gene encodes CDR1 SNHLY and CDR2 FYNNEI. The germline V and J ends were trimmed by 4 bases and 5 bases, with 14 bases remaining between them. The CDR3 consists of 15 residues. The DNA for the CDR3 is TGTGCCAGCAGTGGAGGAGACAGCCTAAATGAAAAACTGTTTTTT. Residues: CASSGGDSLNEKLFF.

The chain carries TRBV2 and TRBJ1-2, with D possibly TRBD1 on 5 matching bases. V was cut by 11 bases and J by 1 base, with 29 bases left in between. Germline CDR1 reads SNHLY; CDR2 reads FYNNEI. The CDR3 covers 18 residues. The CDR3 bases are TGTGCCTTCTGGGGCACCGACCGCTTTGGCTTTTTTAACTATGGCTACACCTTC. It codes for CAFWGTDRFGFFNYGYTF.

This clonotype was detected a few times. This chain links TRBV7-9 with TRBJ2-1; TRBD2 matches 7 bases. The CDR3 extends over 16 amino acids. Germline CDR1 and CDR2: SEHNR and FQNEAQ (reference sequence). J gave up 9 bases and V 6 bases, and 17 bases lay outside the gene matches. The CDR3 nucleotides are TGTGCCAGCAGGGCAGACGGGCTCGGCGGGAGACGTGAGCAGTTCTTC. The encoded protein is CASRADGLGGRREQFF.

This chain joins TRBV20-1 and TRBJ2-7; TRBD2 matches at 12 bases. With 7 bases clipped from V and 12 bases from J, the junction kept 13 bases outside the gene matches. Germline V gene data show CDR1 as DFQATT and CDR2 as SNEGSKA (reference sequence). The CDR3 totals 13 residues. The CDR3 sequence: CSDILAGGPSGYF. CDR3 nucleotides: TGCAGTGATATCCTAGCGGGAGGGCCCTCGGGGTACTTC.

This chain joins TRBV6-2 or TRBV6-3 and TRBJ2-7; possibly TRBD1 or TRBD2 for D (5 bases each). Trimming removed 8 bases from V and 5 bases from J, with 13 bases in between. Germline lookup yields CDR1 MNHEY and CDR2 SVGEGT. This CDR3 is built from 12 residues. The CDR3 protein is CASEEGFNEQYF. CDR3 coding DNA: TGTGCCAGCGAAGAGGGGTTCAACGAGCAGTACTTC.

The CDR3 nucleotides read TGTGCCAGCAGCCCCGTTCCGGGACAGGGACCCTACGAGCAGTACTTC. It yields the protein CASSPVPGQGPYEQYF. The genes are TRBV6-2 or TRBV6-3 and TRBJ2-7; TRBD1 agrees at 9 bases. In germline, CDR1 is MNHEY, CDR2 SVGEGT. Germline trimming cut 6 bases from V and 2 bases from J; bases unmatched to any gene: 11. The CDR3 spans 16 residues.

This clonotype was counted a few times. The chain combines TRBV29-1 with TRBJ1-2; D perhaps matches TRBD1 (6 bases). The germline V and J ends were trimmed by 7 bases and 2 bases, with 17 bases remaining between them. The germline CDR1 and CDR2 sequences are SQVTM and ANQGSEA. CDR3 length equals 14 residues. In DNA form, the CDR3 reads TGCAGCGCGAGTGGGACACGGAGAAACTATGGCTACACCTTC. As protein: CSASGTRRNYGYTF.

The chain carries TRBV29-1 and TRBJ2-7; a possible D gene is TRBD1 (6 bases). This CDR3 contains 13 residues. Per germline, CDR1 SQVTM and CDR2 ANQGSEA. V lost 5 bases, J lost 0 bases, and 11 bases lay in between. The CDR3 here is CSVFRDNSYEQYF. CDR3 DNA sequence: TGCAGCGTTTTTCGGGACAACTCCTACGAGCAGTACTTC.

This clonotype was seen ten or more times. This chain joins TRBV5-8 and TRBJ1-5, with no clear D. CDR1 and CDR2 from the germline V gene are SGHTS and YDEGEE. The CDR3 runs to 12 residues. Deletions cut 5 bases from V and 4 bases from J, with 7 bases between. DNA for the CDR3: TGTGCCAGCAGTCCCTTTAATCAGCCCCAGCATTTT. It encodes CASSPFNQPQHF.

This chain connects TRBV7-2 to TRBJ2-7, with 7 bases aligning to TRBD2. This CDR3 is 14 amino acids long. The V gene end was trimmed by 2 bases and the J gene end by 3 bases; junction bases not matched to a gene: 4. The germline V gene encodes CDR1 SGHTA and CDR2 FQGNSA. CDR3 sequence: CASSLSRDYYEQYF. The CDR3 DNA sequence: TGTGCCAGCAGCTTATCCCGGGACTACTACGAGCAGTACTTC.

The chain joins TRBV5-1 to TRBJ1-1, with 9 bases that match TRBD1. Germline CDR1 is SGHRS and CDR2 is YFSETQ. After removal of 1 base from V and 6 bases from J, the junction contained 4 bases not matched to a gene. There are 14 residues in the CDR3. CDR3 amino acids: CASSLSTGGSEAFF. In nucleotides, the CDR3 is TGCGCCAGCAGCTTGTCCACAGGGGGCTCTGAAGCTTTCTTT.

The rearrangement links TRBV28 to TRBJ2-1, with 9 bases aligning to TRBD2. Germline CDR1 and CDR2: MDHEN and SYDVKM. The CDR3 spans 18 residues. Trimming took 2 bases from V and 0 from J; bases not matched to a gene: 8. For the CDR3, the DNA is TGTGCCAGCAGTTTAGGGACTAGCACCCTCGGCTCCTACAATGAGCAGTTCTTC. This codes for CASSLGTSTLGSYNEQFF.

Only a few counts were recorded for this clonotype. J is TRBJ2-2 and V is TRBV7-2, with D hard to call. Deletions cut 3 bases from V and 0 bases from J, with 8 bases between. The length of the CDR3 is 15 residues. Germline-derived CDR1 and CDR2 are SGHTA and FQGNSA. The CDR3 DNA follows: TGTGCCAGCAGCTTCCTCGTCGCGAACACCGGGGAGCTGTTTTTT. This translates into CASSFLVANTGELFF.

This clonotype appeared a few times. The rearrangement links TRBV12-3 or TRBV12-4 to TRBJ2-3; 9 bases align to TRBD2. CDR3 length: 15 residues. The V gene end was trimmed by 6 bases and the J gene end by 2 bases; junction bases not matched to a gene: 6. The CDR3 loop is CASSLGLAPTDTQYF. The CDR3 DNA sequence: TGTGCCAGCAGCCTGGGACTAGCCCCCACAGATACGCAGTATTTT.

This clonotype was counted at least ten times. J is TRBJ2-3 and V is TRBV29-1; 16 nucleotides align to TRBD2. The germline CDR1 and CDR2 sequences are SQVTM and ANQGSEA. CDR3 length: 21 amino acids. The J segment lost 4 bases and the V segment lost 4 bases, leaving 20 bases of the junction unmatched. The CDR3 region is CSVAPSRGLAGGWRVADTQYF. DNA of the CDR3: TGCAGCGTTGCCCCCAGTAGGGGACTAGCGGGGGGGTGGCGCGTTGCAGATACGCAGTATTTT.

This chain uses TRBV14 with TRBJ1-1; the D is unclear. The V end was cut by 2 bases, the J end by 6 bases, with 10 bases between. Germline V lookup: CDR1 SGHDN, CDR2 FVKESK. This CDR3 has 13 residues. CDR3: CASSQLRVAEAFF. In DNA form, the CDR3 reads TGTGCCAGCAGCCAATTGAGGGTTGCTGAAGCTTTCTTT.

The V call is TRBV9, the J call TRBJ2-1; a weak D match, TRBD2 (6 bases). Germline CDR1 reads SGDLS; CDR2 reads YYNGEE. Trimming removed 3 bases at V and 2 bases at J, with 21 bases between. This CDR3 has 18 residues. CDR3 coding DNA: TGTGCCAGCAGCGGCTCCCAACGGAGGGGCGTCGCCTACAATGAGCAGTTCTTC. Translation gives CASSGSQRRGVAYNEQFF.

V usage is TRBV5-1 and J usage is TRBJ2-2, with unresolved D. Trimming shortened V by 3 bases and J by 7 bases, and 13 bases separated the two germline ends. This CDR3 is built from 14 residues. Germline-derived CDR1 and CDR2 are SGHRS and YFSETQ. The CDR3 protein is CASSSRGGDGELFF. The CDR3 nucleotides are TGCGCCAGCAGCTCCCGAGGTGGGGACGGGGAGCTGTTTTTT. Filled out from reference TRBV5-1 and TRBJ2-2, the complete variable domain reads KAGVTQTPRYLIKTRGQQVTLSCSPISGHRSVSWYQQTPGQGLQFLFEYFSETQRNKGNFPGRFSGRQFSNSRSEMNVSTLELGDSALYLCASSSRGGDGELFFGEGSRLTVL.

This sequence joins TRBV7-9 and TRBJ2-7, with D perhaps matching TRBD2 (6 bases). CDR1 is SEHNR and CDR2 is FQNEAQ in the germline V gene (reference sequence). This CDR3 is 17 amino acids long. Between the trimmed V and J ends, which lost 3 bases and 5 bases, there was a span of 23 bases. The CDR3 bases are TGTGCCAGCAGCTTGGTCGGTGGGTCTCCGAGGAGGGACGAGCAGTACTTC. This sequence encodes CASSLVGGSPRRDEQYF.

The J gene is TRBJ2-7, the V gene TRBV5-6; no clear D gene. The germline V gene has CDR1 SGHDT and CDR2 YYEEEE. Trimming cost V 6 bases and J 0 bases, with 13 bases left between them. This CDR3 has 14 amino acids. In nucleotides, the CDR3 is TGTGCCAGCATGCGTCCCTCCTTCTCCTACGAGCAGTACTTC. This gives the protein CASMRPSFSYEQYF. Filled out from reference TRBV5-6 and TRBJ2-7, the complete variable domain reads DAGVTQSPTHLIKTRGQQVTLRCSPKSGHDTVSWYQQALGQGPQFIFQYYEEEERQRGNFPDRFSGHQFPNYSSELNVNALLLGDSALYLCASMRPSFSYEQYFGPGTRLTVT.

Regarding this clonotype: A much more abundant neighbour one base away suggests this may be a read error. The rearrangement links TRBV5-1 to TRBJ2-1, with 8 bases identical to TRBD2. V gave up 9 bases and J gave up 13 bases; unmatched junction bases: 18. CDR1 is SGHRS and CDR2 is YFSETQ in the germline V gene. CDR3 length equals 14 residues. CDR3 in DNA: TGCGCCACCCGGACTAGCAATGGGGCTCAGCAACAGTTCTTC. Its protein is CATRTSNGAQQQFF.

This clonotype was seen ten or more times. This chain joins TRBV9 and TRBJ1-2; 9 nucleotides align to TRBD1. Trimming removed 3 bases from V and 4 bases from J; junction bases left unmatched: 4. CDR1 SGDLS and CDR2 YYNGEE come from the germline V gene. This CDR3 contains 14 residues. The DNA for the CDR3 is TGTGCCAGCAGCGCGACAGGGGGAGGCTATGGCTACACCTTC. This gives the protein CASSATGGGYGYTF.

CDR3 sequence (DNA): TGTGCCAGCAGCTTTATAATTCACCCCTCCGCACAGGGGGCTTCACCCCTCCACTTT. Its protein is CASSFIIHPSAQGASPLHF. This chain joins TRBV11-2 and TRBJ1-6, with 9 nucleotides matching TRBD1. The CDR3 loop spans 19 amino acids. Trimming took 3 bases from V and 9 from J; bases not matched to a gene: 18. Per germline, CDR1 SGHAT and CDR2 FQNNGV.

This clonotype has at least ten counts. The chain recombines TRBV28 with TRBJ1-2, with D possibly matching TRBD1 (5 bases). This CDR3 contains 18 residues. Trimming removed 1 base at V and 1 base at J, with 19 bases between. Germline V lookup: CDR1 MDHEN, CDR2 SYDVKM. In DNA, the CDR3 is TGTGCCAGCAGTTTATTGTGGGACCCGGAAGGAGTTAACTATGGCTACACCTTC. It translates to CASSLLWDPEGVNYGYTF.

J is TRBJ2-1 and V is TRBV28, with 7 bases lining up with TRBD2. Trimming at V came to 8 bases and at J to 4 bases, leaving 8 bases not matched to a gene. The CDR3 has 14 amino acids. Germline V gives CDR1 MDHEN, CDR2 SYDVKM. The CDR3 spells CASGKLALYNEQFF. The CDR3 nucleotides read TGTGCCAGCGGGAAACTAGCGCTGTACAATGAGCAGTTCTTC.

This clonotype was seen a few times. The chain couples TRBV7-9 to TRBJ1-4, with D tentatively TRBD1 (5 bases). The CDR3 totals 15 residues. Per the germline V gene, CDR1 is SEHNR and CDR2 is FQNEAQ (reference sequence). Trimming shortened V by 1 base and J by 8 bases, and 14 bases separated the two germline ends. The CDR3: CASSLVGPKVEKLFF. The CDR3 coding sequence is TGTGCCAGCAGCTTAGTGGGACCCAAGGTGGAAAAACTGTTTTTT.